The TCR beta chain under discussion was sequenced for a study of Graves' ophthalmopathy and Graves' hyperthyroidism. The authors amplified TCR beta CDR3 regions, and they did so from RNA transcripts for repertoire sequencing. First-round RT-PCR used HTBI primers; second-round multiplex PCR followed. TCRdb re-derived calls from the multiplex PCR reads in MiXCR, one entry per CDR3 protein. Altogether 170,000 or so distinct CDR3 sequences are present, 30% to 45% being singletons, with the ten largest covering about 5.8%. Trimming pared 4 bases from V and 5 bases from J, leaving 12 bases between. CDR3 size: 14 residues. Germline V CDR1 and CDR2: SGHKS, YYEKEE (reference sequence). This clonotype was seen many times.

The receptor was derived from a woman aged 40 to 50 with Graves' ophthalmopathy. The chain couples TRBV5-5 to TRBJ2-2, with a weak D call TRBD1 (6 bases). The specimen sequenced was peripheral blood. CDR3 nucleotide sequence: TGTGCCAGCAGCATCGAACAGGGAACCGGGGAGCTGTTTTTT. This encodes CASSIEQGTGELFF.